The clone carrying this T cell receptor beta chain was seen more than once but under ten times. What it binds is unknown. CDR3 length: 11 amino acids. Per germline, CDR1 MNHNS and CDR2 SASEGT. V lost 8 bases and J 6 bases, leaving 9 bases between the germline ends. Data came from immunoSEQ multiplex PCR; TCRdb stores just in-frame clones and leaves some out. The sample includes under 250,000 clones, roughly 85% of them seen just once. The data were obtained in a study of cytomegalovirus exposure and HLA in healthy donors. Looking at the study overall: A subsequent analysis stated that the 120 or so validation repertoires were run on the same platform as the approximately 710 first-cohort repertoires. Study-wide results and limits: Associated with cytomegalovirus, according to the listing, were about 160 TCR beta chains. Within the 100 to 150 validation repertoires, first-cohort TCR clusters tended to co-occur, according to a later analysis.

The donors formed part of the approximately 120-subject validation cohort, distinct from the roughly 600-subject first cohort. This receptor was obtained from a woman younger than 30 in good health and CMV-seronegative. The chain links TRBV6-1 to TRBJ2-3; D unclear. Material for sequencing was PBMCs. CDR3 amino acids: CASAPRDTQYF. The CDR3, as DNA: TGTGCCAGCGCTCCTCGCGATACGCAGTATTTT.